The 7 T cell receptor beta chains below come from one sample, sequenced in a study of T cell repertoires in cytomegalovirus infection. TCRdb itself ran the reads through MiXCR, one entry per CDR3 protein. The table includes around 310,000 distinct CDR3 sequences, around 29% detected once. These receptors lack a known antigen. Sequenced material: cultured PBMCs, taken from culture after CMV antigen stimulation. The source of these receptors is a human donor in good health (CMV status not recorded). Some clones in this sample may be carry-over from other donors' samples.

This chain uses TRBV6-2 or TRBV6-3 with TRBJ2-7, with D possibly being TRBD2 (5 bases). The CDR3 totals 18 residues. The V end was cut by 5 bases, the J end by 6 bases, with 29 bases between. Germline loops: CDR1 MNHEY, CDR2 SVGEGT. The CDR3 reads CASSTQLVIIGGIGEQYF. CDR3 bases: TGTGCCAGCAGTACCCAACTAGTTATTATCGGTGGGATTGGCGAGCAGTACTTC.

This clonotype showed up just a few times. The chain couples TRBV20-1 to TRBJ1-5; D unclear. Deletions cut 0 bases from V and 4 bases from J, with 1 base between. In germline, CDR1 is DFQATT, CDR2 SNEGSKA (reference sequence). There are 11 residues in the CDR3. This CDR3 is CSARENQPQHF. CDR3 coding DNA: TGCAGTGCTAGAGAGAATCAGCCCCAGCATTTT.

The rearrangement joins TRBV12-3 or TRBV12-4 to TRBJ1-1, with D hard to call. The CDR3 extends over 14 amino acids. The V gene lost 8 bases and the J gene lost 1 base, with 14 bases spanning the gap. The DNA of the CDR3 is TGTGCCAGCGCCTCGCGGATGAGGAACACTGAAGCTTTCTTT. This codes for CASASRMRNTEAFF.

The V gene is TRBV5-8, the J gene TRBJ1-6, with 7 nucleotides matching TRBD1. The CDR3 runs 16 residues. The V gene's germline CDR1 is SGHTS and CDR2 YDEGEE. With 1 base clipped from V and 6 bases from J, the junction kept 7 bases outside the gene matches. CDR3 loop: CASSLLPGQFNSPLHF. The CDR3 nucleotides read TGTGCCAGCAGCTTGCTTCCGGGACAGTTTAATTCACCCCTCCACTTT.

This sequence joins TRBV28 and TRBJ1-4, with D unresolved. Germline CDR1 reads MDHEN; CDR2 reads SYDVKM. This CDR3 has 16 amino acids. The V end was cut by 3 bases, the J end by 4 bases, with 15 bases between. The CDR3 spells CASSLGFVRYNEKLFF. CDR3 coding DNA: TGTGCCAGCAGTTTGGGATTCGTACGGTATAATGAAAAACTGTTTTTT.

This chain uses TRBV29-1 with TRBJ2-5; 9 nucleotides align to TRBD2. CDR3 length equals 13 residues. CDR1 and CDR2 from the germline V gene are SQVTM and ANQGSEA. The junction had 5 bases not matched to a gene; V was cut back by 2 bases and J by 7 bases. CDR3 in amino acids: CSVELAGSGTQYF. The CDR3 DNA sequence: TGCAGCGTTGAACTAGCGGGGTCCGGGACCCAGTACTTC.

The chain is built from TRBV7-9 and TRBJ1-4; tentative D call: TRBD1 (6 bases). Germline CDR1 and CDR2: SEHNR and FQNEAQ (reference sequence). The CDR3 loop spans 14 amino acids. Between the trimmed V and J ends, which lost 3 bases and 8 bases, there was a span of 13 bases. The CDR3 DNA sequence: TGTGCCAGCAGCTTCTCGGGGGCAGGCGAAAAACTGTTTTTT. This sequence encodes CASSFSGAGEKLFF.